These 24 T cell receptor beta chains came from one sample sequenced in a study of T cells in Graves' hyperthyroidism and ophthalmopathy. TCR beta CDR3 regions were amplified from RNA transcripts. With the HTBI primer set, the TCR CDR3 went through a first round of RT-PCR. MiXCR was run by TCRdb on the multiplex PCR reads, yielding one entry per CDR3 protein. The profile shows under 350,000 distinct CDR3 sequences, 20% to 25% of them singletons. Sequenced input: blood. The receptors stem from a woman in her 50s with Graves' hyperthyroidism.

The table lists this clonotype with many counts. This sequence joins TRBV6-2 or TRBV6-3 and TRBJ2-7, with 8 positions matching TRBD2. V was pared by 2 bases and J by 1 base, with 7 bases of the junction left unmatched. The CDR3 totals 16 residues. Germline V gene sequence: CDR1 MNHEY, CDR2 SVGEGT. CDR3 in amino acids: CASSYAEAGVSYEQYF. The CDR3 DNA sequence: TGTGCCAGCAGTTACGCAGAAGCGGGAGTGTCCTACGAGCAGTACTTC.

This clonotype was detected ten times or more. The genes are TRBV7-6 and TRBJ1-1; D gene unclear. Germline assignment: CDR1 SGHVS and CDR2 FNYEAQ. This CDR3 is 16 amino acids long. V was cut by 2 bases and J by 1 base, with 14 bases left in between. CDR3 residues: CASSLSVSQENTEAFF. The CDR3 bases are TGTGCCAGCAGCTTAAGCGTGTCGCAGGAGAACACTGAAGCTTTCTTT.

This clonotype came up a few times. The rearrangement uses TRBV5-4 and TRBJ2-3, with D unclear. With 5 bases removed from V and 0 bases from J, the gap between germline ends came to 10 bases. The CDR3 runs 14 residues. Germline V lookup: CDR1 SGHNT, CDR2 YYREEE (reference sequence). The CDR3 loop is CASSGYPSTDTQYF. In DNA form, the CDR3 reads TGTGCCAGCAGTGGGTACCCTAGCACAGATACGCAGTATTTT.

This clonotype was counted ten times or more. This rearrangement joins TRBV28 to TRBJ2-1; 7 nucleotides match TRBD1. Germline trimming cut 4 bases from V and 6 bases from J; bases unmatched to any gene: 6. Germline V CDR1 and CDR2: MDHEN, SYDVKM. The CDR3 runs to 14 residues. This chain's CDR3 is CASSSGDRSNEQFF. The CDR3, as DNA: TGTGCCAGCAGTTCAGGGGACAGAAGCAATGAGCAGTTCTTC.

V and J are TRBV6-1 and TRBJ2-3; D is unresolved. Germline lookup yields CDR1 MNHNS and CDR2 SASEGT. The CDR3 has 13 amino acids. Trimming stripped 5 bases from V and 4 bases from J, with 10 bases between. CDR3 amino acids: CASSIWVSDTQYF. The CDR3 DNA reads TGTGCCAGCAGTATTTGGGTGTCAGATACGCAGTATTTT.

This clonotype was found a few times. This may be a read error, as it is one base from a much larger clone. The CDR3 DNA sequence: TGTGCCGGCAGTTTATCTGCCCCCGGGACTAGCGGGGGGGCCGGGTCATACGAGCAGTACTTC. This gives the protein CAGSLSAPGTSGGAGSYEQYF. The chain couples TRBV27 to TRBJ2-7, with 16 bases matching TRBD2. This CDR3 region has 21 residues. Germline CDR1 is MNHEY and CDR2 is SMNVEV (reference sequence).

The V and J genes are TRBV3-1 and TRBJ1-2; D gene uncertain. V was trimmed by 3 bases and J by 2 bases, leaving 13 bases between them. The CDR3 has 15 residues. Germline values: CDR1 LGHDT, CDR2 YNNKEL (reference sequence). The CDR3 DNA is TGTGCCAGCAGCCAGCTAGAGGGTCGCAACTATGGCTACACCTTC. Amino acid sequence: CASSQLEGRNYGYTF. Full variable domain (missing parts from reference TRBV3-1 and TRBJ1-2): DTAVSQTPKYLVTQMGNDKSIKCEQNLGHDTMYWYKQDSKKFLKIMFSYNNKELIINETVPNRFSPKSPDKAHLNLHINSLELGDSAVYFCASSQLEGRNYGYTFGSGTRLTVV.

This clonotype has more than one count but fewer than ten. The J gene is TRBJ1-2, the V gene TRBV6-1; weak D call: TRBD1 (5 bases). Deletions cut 6 bases from V and 3 bases from J, with 14 bases between. The CDR3 sequence is 14 residues long. Per the germline V gene, CDR1 is MNHNS and CDR2 is SASEGT. The CDR3 loop reads CASSAAGPDYGYTF. CDR3 DNA: TGTGCCAGCAGCGCGGCGGGGCCAGACTATGGCTACACCTTC.

The CDR3 coding sequence is TGTGCCAGCAGTTACTCGAGGGTAGAGAACACCGGGGAGCTGTTTTTT. Protein product: CASSYSRVENTGELFF. This rearrangement joins TRBV6-2 or TRBV6-3 to TRBJ2-2; weak D call: TRBD2 (5 bases). Germline-derived CDR1 and CDR2 are MNHEY and SVGEGT. Trimming cost V 0 bases and J 1 base, with 9 bases left between them. CDR3 length equals 16 residues.

This clonotype was observed many times. The genes are TRBV11-1 and TRBJ1-4; D is perhaps TRBD1 (5 bases). The V end was cut by 3 bases, the J end by 11 bases, with 13 bases between. The CDR3 sequence is 13 residues long. Germline V gene lookup returns CDR1 SGHAT and CDR2 FQDESV (reference sequence). CDR3 bases: TGTGCCAGCAGCTTCGGCAGGGTTGGGAAACTGTTTTTT. This codes for CASSFGRVGKLFF.

This clonotype was detected ten times or more. This chain links TRBV12-3 or TRBV12-4 with TRBJ2-1; 8 bases align to TRBD2. The length of the CDR3 is 15 residues. The junction had 1 base not matched to a gene; V was cut back by 2 bases and J by 1 base. The CDR3 region is CASSLSGGSYNEQFF. The CDR3 bases are TGTGCCAGCAGTTTAAGCGGGGGTTCCTACAATGAGCAGTTCTTC.

CDR3: CASSQSGVNTGELFF. The CDR3 DNA follows: TGTGCCAGCAGCCAATCAGGGGTAAACACCGGGGAGCTGTTTTTT. The chain uses TRBV14 and TRBJ2-2, with D perhaps TRBD1 (6 bases). Germline V gene sequence: CDR1 SGHDN, CDR2 FVKESK. This CDR3 has 15 amino acids. Trimming took 2 bases from V and 2 from J, leaving 9 bases between them.

The chain links TRBV5-1 to TRBJ2-3; 10 nucleotides align to TRBD2. CDR1 SGHRS and CDR2 YFSETQ come from the germline V gene. J lost 5 bases, V lost 0 bases, and 9 bases had no gene match. The CDR3 totals 17 residues. The CDR3 protein is CASSLGPSGGRGDTQYF. As DNA, the CDR3 is TGCGCCAGCAGCTTGGGTCCTAGCGGGGGCCGGGGAGATACGCAGTATTTT. The variable domain in full, with the rest retrieved from reference TRBV5-1 and TRBJ2-3, is KAGVTQTPRYLIKTRGQQVTLSCSPISGHRSVSWYQQTPGQGLQFLFEYFSETQRNKGNFPGRFSGRQFSNSRSEMNVSTLELGDSALYLCASSLGPSGGRGDTQYFGPGTRLTVL.

The gene calls are TRBV7-2 and TRBJ2-3, with 7 nucleotides matching TRBD1. J lost 0 bases, V lost 1 base, and 4 bases had no gene match. Germline CDR1 is SGHTA and CDR2 is FQGNSA. This CDR3 contains 16 residues. The CDR3 loop reads CASSLGTGLSTDTQYF. In DNA form, the CDR3 reads TGTGCCAGCAGCTTAGGGACAGGCCTCAGCACAGATACGCAGTATTTT.

This rearrangement joins TRBV28 to TRBJ2-5; 14 bases align to TRBD2. This CDR3 is built from 17 residues. J was trimmed by 9 bases and V by 3 bases; bases with no gene match: 12. The germline V gene encodes CDR1 MDHEN and CDR2 SYDVKM. The CDR3 DNA reads as TGTGCCAGCAGTTTTAGAGGGACTAGCGGGAGAGGGGAGGCCCAGTACTTC. Protein sequence: CASSFRGTSGRGEAQYF.

The J gene is TRBJ1-4, the V gene TRBV9, with 8 bases matching TRBD1. This CDR3 spans 15 amino acids. CDR1 and CDR2 (germline): SGDLS, YYNGEE. The ends lost 4 bases at V and 8 bases at J; junction bases unmatched: 10. The CDR3 here is CASSLQGAREEKLFF. In DNA, the CDR3 is TGTGCCAGCAGCCTTCAGGGGGCGCGGGAAGAAAAACTGTTTTTT.

This clonotype has only a few counts. The junction does not match germline at one end; this may be a read error. The chain links TRBV2 to TRBJ1-5, with 7 positions matching TRBD1. CDR3 length: 15 amino acids. CDR1 and CDR2 from the germline V gene are SNHLY and FYNNEI. The CDR3 loop is CACSETGDTGQPQHF. CDR3 coding DNA: TGTGCCTGCAGTGAAACAGGGGATACCGGTCAGCCCCAGCATTTT.

This clonotype occurred a few times. V gene TRBV6-6 combines with J gene TRBJ1-2, with D unresolved. V lost 2 bases and J lost 2, with 9 bases in between. The CDR3 is 14 residues long. Germline V CDR1 and CDR2: MNHNY, SVGAGI (reference sequence). The CDR3 bases are TGTGCCAGCAGTTACGATTGGGTAAACTATGGCTACACCTTC. Amino acid sequence: CASSYDWVNYGYTF.

In this sample, this clonotype turned up many times. The chain couples TRBV20-1 to TRBJ1-2, with TRBD1 identical over 7 bases. The CDR3 spans 15 residues. CDR1 is DFQATT, CDR2 SNEGSKA, per germline (reference sequence). Trimming removed 3 bases from V and 0 bases from J; junction bases left unmatched: 7. CDR3 coding DNA: TGCAGTGCTAGGAGACAGGGAGGCGCTAACTATGGCTACACCTTC. Protein product: CSARRQGGANYGYTF.

The rearrangement uses TRBV20-1 and TRBJ2-2; D may be TRBD1 or TRBD2 (5 bases each). Trimming removed 5 bases at V and 0 bases at J, with 16 bases between. The germline V gene has CDR1 DFQATT and CDR2 SNEGSKA (reference sequence). The CDR3 has 16 amino acids. This chain's CDR3 is CSAHRPGPTNTGELFF. The DNA of the CDR3 is TGCAGTGCTCATCGACCGGGACCTACGAACACCGGGGAGCTGTTTTTT.

This clonotype was counted only a few times. The chain joins TRBV3-1 to TRBJ1-1; D perhaps matches TRBD1 (5 bases). Trimming removed 3 bases at V and 1 base at J, with 9 bases between. Germline lookup yields CDR1 LGHDT and CDR2 YNNKEL (reference sequence). This CDR3 spans 14 amino acids. The CDR3 loop reads CASSQGRKNTEAFF. DNA for the CDR3: TGTGCCAGCAGCCAGGGACGTAAGAACACTGAAGCTTTCTTT.

This chain links TRBV9 with TRBJ1-4; D uncertain. CDR3 length equals 14 residues. In germline, CDR1 is SGDLS, CDR2 YYNGEE. V was pared by 2 bases and J by 5 bases, with 10 bases between. The CDR3 region is CASSVSHSNEKLFF. The CDR3 bases are TGTGCCAGCAGCGTTTCACACTCCAATGAAAAACTGTTTTTT.

The table lists this clonotype with a count of one. The V call is TRBV2, the J call TRBJ2-4, with D possibly TRBD1 on 5 matching bases. The CDR3 runs 16 residues. The germline V and J ends were trimmed by 6 bases and 0 bases, with 15 bases remaining between them. From germline, CDR1 is SNHLY and CDR2 FYNNEI. This chain's CDR3 is CASSLYVGLAKNIQYF. As DNA, the CDR3 is TGTGCCAGCAGCTTATATGTGGGGCTAGCCAAAAACATTCAGTACTTC.

The chain combines TRBV28 with TRBJ2-2; tentatively, D is TRBD1 (8 bases). V gave up 4 bases and J gave up 7 bases, with 25 bases separating them. Per germline, CDR1 MDHEN and CDR2 SYDVKM. This CDR3 is 18 amino acids long. CDR3 protein: CASSSSERGRGRHGELFF. CDR3 nucleotides: TGTGCCAGCAGTTCTTCAGAGCGGGGCAGGGGGCGCCACGGGGAGCTGTTTTTT.